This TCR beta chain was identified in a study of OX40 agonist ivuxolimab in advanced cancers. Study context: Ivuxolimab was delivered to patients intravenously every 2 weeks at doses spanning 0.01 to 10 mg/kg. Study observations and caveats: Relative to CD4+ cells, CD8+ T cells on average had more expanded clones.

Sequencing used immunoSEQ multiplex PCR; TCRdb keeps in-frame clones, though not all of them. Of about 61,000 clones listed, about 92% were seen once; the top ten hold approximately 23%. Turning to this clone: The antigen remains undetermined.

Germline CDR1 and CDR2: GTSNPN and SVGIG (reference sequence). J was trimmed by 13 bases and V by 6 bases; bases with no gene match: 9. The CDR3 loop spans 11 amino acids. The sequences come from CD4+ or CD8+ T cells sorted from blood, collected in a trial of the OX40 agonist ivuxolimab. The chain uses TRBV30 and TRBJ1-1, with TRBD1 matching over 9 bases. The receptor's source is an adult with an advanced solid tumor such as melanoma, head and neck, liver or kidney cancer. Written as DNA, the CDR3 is TGTGCCTGCCATACAGGGGGCGCTAGTTTCTTT. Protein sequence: CACHTGGASFF.